The 15 T cell receptor beta chains below come from one sample, sequenced in a study of CD8 T cells in ankylosing spondylitis. Using its own MiXCR run on the 5' RACE reads, TCRdb lists one record per CDR3 protein. This sample has 30,000 to 40,000 distinct CDR3 sequences; 3% occur once, and the top ten carry 2.5% to 3%. The sample consisted of blood, either unsorted or a sorted T cell fraction (not recorded which). The receptors were gathered from a male donor with ankylosing spondylitis or in good health (not recorded which).

This clonotype was detected many times. The rearrangement links TRBV5-1 to TRBJ2-7; D is perhaps TRBD2 (6 bases). Trimming stripped 0 bases from V and 5 bases from J, with 15 bases between. Per germline, CDR1 SGHRS and CDR2 YFSETQ. There are 15 residues in the CDR3. The CDR3 DNA sequence: TGCGCCAGCAGCTTGGCCAAGGAGGGAAGGGACGAGCAGTACGTC. It encodes CASSLAKEGRDEQYV.

This clonotype has a count of ten or more. The rearrangement uses TRBV9 and TRBJ2-5; weak D call: TRBD2 (6 bases). Germline loops: CDR1 SGDLS, CDR2 YYNGEE. Trimming removed 1 base at V and 5 bases at J, with 15 bases between. This CDR3 has 15 residues. The CDR3 reads CASSVSSLALETQYF. In DNA form, the CDR3 reads TGTGCCAGCAGCGTATCAAGTCTAGCGTTGGAGACCCAGTACTTC.

This clonotype has at least ten counts. The chain joins TRBV9 to TRBJ2-3, with 13 nucleotides matching TRBD2. After removal of 3 bases from V and 1 base from J, the junction contained 5 bases not matched to a gene. This CDR3 contains 17 residues. From germline, CDR1 is SGDLS and CDR2 YYNGEE. In DNA form, the CDR3 reads TGTGCCAGCAGCGGGACTAGCGGGAGTACTGGCACAGATACGCAGTATTTT. It yields the protein CASSGTSGSTGTDTQYF. The full variable domain, with the rest looked up from reference TRBV9 and TRBJ2-3, is DSGVTQTPKHLITATGQRVTLRCSPRSGDLSVYWYQQSLDQGLQFLIQYYNGEERAKGNILERFSAQQFPDLHSELNLSSLELGDSALYFCASSGTSGSTGTDTQYFGPGTRLTVL.

At least ten counts were recorded for this clonotype. This chain connects TRBV9 to TRBJ2-1; D unclear. V gave up 4 bases and J gave up 6 bases, with 14 bases separating them. In germline, CDR1 is SGDLS, CDR2 YYNGEE. The CDR3 extends over 14 amino acids. The CDR3 protein is CASSSAPLSNEQFF. CDR3 in DNA: TGTGCCAGCAGCTCCGCGCCCTTGAGCAATGAGCAGTTCTTC. Based on the CDR3 plus reference TRBV9 and TRBJ2-1, the full variable domain is DSGVTQTPKHLITATGQRVTLRCSPRSGDLSVYWYQQSLDQGLQFLIQYYNGEERAKGNILERFSAQQFPDLHSELNLSSLELGDSALYFCASSSAPLSNEQFFGPGTRLTVL.

This clonotype has ten or more counts. The chain carries TRBV9 and TRBJ1-6; D remains ambiguous. The CDR3 runs to 14 residues. V dropped 3 bases and J dropped 5 bases, with 9 bases sitting between them. Germline loops: CDR1 SGDLS, CDR2 YYNGEE. CDR3 sequence reads: CASSARVNNSPLHF. The DNA for the CDR3 is TGTGCCAGCAGCGCCCGGGTTAATAATTCACCCCTCCACTTT.

V is TRBV9 and J is TRBJ2-3, with D possibly TRBD2 on 6 matching bases. Germline lookup yields CDR1 SGDLS and CDR2 YYNGEE. This CDR3 spans 15 amino acids. V was shortened by 0 bases and J by 2 bases, with 10 bases between the two germline ends. CDR3 sequence reads: CASSVDGRDTDTQYF. Here the CDR3 DNA reads TGTGCCAGCAGCGTAGACGGGAGAGACACAGATACGCAGTATTTT.

There are many counts of this clonotype. This rearrangement joins TRBV9 to TRBJ2-1; tentatively, D is TRBD1 or TRBD2 (5 bases each). Germline V lookup: CDR1 SGDLS, CDR2 YYNGEE. V gave up 4 bases and J gave up 10 bases, with 18 bases separating them. CDR3 length: 14 amino acids. The CDR3 loop is CASSTLGAKVEQFF. The CDR3 DNA follows: TGTGCCAGCAGCACGCTCGGGGCCAAGGTGGAGCAGTTCTTC.

This clonotype was counted at least ten times. The chain links TRBV9 to TRBJ1-1; 8 bases fit TRBD1. CDR1 and CDR2 from the germline V gene are SGDLS and YYNGEE. This CDR3 spans 15 amino acids. Trimming removed 3 bases from V and 0 bases from J; junction bases left unmatched: 4. CDR3 sequence reads: CASSADRGMNTEAFF. In DNA form, the CDR3 reads TGTGCCAGCAGCGCCGACAGGGGAATGAACACTGAAGCTTTCTTT.

This clonotype has a count of ten or more. The gene calls are TRBV9 and TRBJ1-5; D not resolved. The germline CDR1 and CDR2 sequences are SGDLS and YYNGEE. The CDR3 has 15 residues. V lost 4 bases and J lost 0, with 11 bases in between. The CDR3 loop is CASSTGQDSNQPQHF. The CDR3 DNA is TGTGCCAGCAGCACCGGTCAGGATAGCAATCAGCCCCAGCATTTT.

This clonotype was counted at least ten times. CDR3: CASRGLAVIGNTIYF. The CDR3 DNA reads as TGTGCCAGCAGGGGATTAGCGGTTATTGGAAACACCATATATTTT. This chain uses TRBV21-1 with TRBJ1-3. TRBV21-1 is marked as a pseudogene. The CDR3 has 15 amino acids.

Ten or more counts support this clonotype. This chain links TRBV9 with TRBJ1-6, with 11 bases lining up with TRBD1. The CDR3 spans 15 residues. Germline CDR1 SGDLS, CDR2 YYNGEE. V was pared by 3 bases and J by 6 bases, with 2 bases of the junction left unmatched. CDR3 coding DNA: TGTGCCAGCAGCGGGACAGGGGGCTTTAATTCACCCCTCCACTTT. It encodes CASSGTGGFNSPLHF.

This clonotype was seen repeatedly, ten times or more. This sequence joins TRBV9 and TRBJ2-6; D is unresolved. V lost 0 bases, J lost 2 bases, and 12 bases lay in between. The germline V gene has CDR1 SGDLS and CDR2 YYNGEE. CDR3 length: 17 residues. Here the CDR3 DNA reads TGTGCCAGCAGCGTAGCGGATTCGAAACCTGGGGCCAACGTCCTGACTTTC. Encoded protein: CASSVADSKPGANVLTF. The full variable domain, completed using reference TRBV9 and TRBJ2-6, is DSGVTQTPKHLITATGQRVTLRCSPRSGDLSVYWYQQSLDQGLQFLIQYYNGEERAKGNILERFSAQQFPDLHSELNLSSLELGDSALYFCASSVADSKPGANVLTFGAGSRLTVL.

The CDR3 bases are TGTGCCAGCAGCGTAGGCGCCAGGGGGCCAACAGATACGCAGTATTTT. This translates into CASSVGARGPTDTQYF. The chain recombines TRBV9 with TRBJ2-3; 8 bases map to TRBD1. Germline CDR1 SGDLS, CDR2 YYNGEE. J was trimmed by 3 bases and V by 0 bases; bases with no gene match: 6. CDR3 length: 16 residues. Drawing the rest from reference TRBV9 and TRBJ2-3, the complete variable domain is DSGVTQTPKHLITATGQRVTLRCSPRSGDLSVYWYQQSLDQGLQFLIQYYNGEERAKGNILERFSAQQFPDLHSELNLSSLELGDSALYFCASSVGARGPTDTQYFGPGTRLTVL.

This clonotype appeared many times. This chain links TRBV7-9 with TRBJ2-3; D is ambiguous. CDR3 length: 13 amino acids. Per the germline V gene, CDR1 is SEHNR and CDR2 is FQNEAQ (reference sequence). Between the trimmed V and J ends, which lost 6 bases and 1 base, there was a span of 8 bases. CDR3 residues: CASSYGRTDTQYF. As DNA, the CDR3 is TGTGCCAGCAGTTACGGACGCACAGATACGCAGTATTTT. Variable domain in full (rest from reference TRBV7-9 and TRBJ2-3): DTGVSQNPRHKITKRGQNVTFRCDPISEHNRLYWYRQTLGQGPEFLTYFQNEAQLEKSRLLSDRFSAERPKGSFSTLEIQRTEQGDSAMYLCASSYGRTDTQYFGPGTRLTVL.

V and J are TRBV9 and TRBJ2-1, with D possibly being TRBD1 (7 bases). The CDR3 extends over 13 amino acids. Per the germline V gene, CDR1 is SGDLS and CDR2 is YYNGEE. V lost 0 bases and J 7 bases, leaving 8 bases between the germline ends. The CDR3 sequence is CASSVAGGNEQFF. The CDR3 DNA sequence: TGTGCCAGCAGCGTAGCAGGGGGGAATGAGCAGTTCTTC.